The next 5 T cell receptor beta chains were all read from a single sample in a study of regulatory T cells in long-lasting Graves disease. iRepertoire HTBI primers and Arm-PCR of CDR3 regions built TCR beta libraries. MiXCR, run by TCRdb on the multiplex PCR reads, gives a single entry per CDR3 protein. In the table there are roughly 520,000 distinct CDR3 sequences, around 12% of which are singletons. The time point was: newly diagnosed GD, antithyroid drugs for less than 3 months. Generation of the TCR library employed RNA extracted from PBMCs. These data were also filed under a second study, of T cells in Graves' hyperthyroidism and ophthalmopathy.

This specimen was peripheral blood mononuclear cells (PBMCs), taken at new diagnosis, from a patient treated with antithyroid drugs. The receptors were gathered from a woman in her twenties or thirties with Graves disease.

This clonotype was counted between two and nine times. The V call is TRBV19, the J call TRBJ2-2; D not resolved. CDR3 length equals 14 residues. Trimming took 5 bases from V and 0 from J, leaving 7 bases between them. Germline V gives CDR1 LNHDA, CDR2 SQIVND (reference sequence). CDR3 sequence: CASSGYSNTGELFF. DNA of the CDR3: TGTGCCAGTAGTGGGTACTCGAACACCGGGGAGCTGTTTTTT.

This clonotype was detected many times. The chain links TRBV6-2 or TRBV6-3 to TRBJ2-2; D call uncertain. From germline, CDR1 is MNHEY and CDR2 SVGEGT. This CDR3 contains 17 residues. The V end lost 0 bases, the J end lost 6 bases, and 17 bases lay between the germline ends. The DNA for the CDR3 is TGTGCCAGCAGTTACTCGGTCGGGTTCACCAACCCCGGGGAGCTGTTTTTT. Translation: CASSYSVGFTNPGELFF.

This clonotype was seen repeatedly, ten times or more. The gene calls are TRBV6-5 and TRBJ1-6; the D gene is possibly TRBD1 (6 bases). Germline values: CDR1 MNHEY, CDR2 SVGAGI. The CDR3 sequence is 18 residues long. V lost 0 bases, J lost 1 base, and 13 bases lay in between. The CDR3 sequence is CASSYSQGHVSYNSPLHF. As DNA, the CDR3 is TGTGCCAGCAGTTACTCCCAGGGACATGTGTCCTATAATTCACCCCTCCACTTT.

This chain connects TRBV7-6 to TRBJ1-1; D call uncertain. CDR3 length: 13 residues. V lost 1 base to trimming and J lost 8 bases, with 11 bases between them. Germline CDR1 reads SGHVS; CDR2 reads FNYEAQ. The CDR3 protein is CASSLDTAGEAFF. The CDR3 DNA follows: TGTGCCAGCAGCTTAGACACAGCCGGAGAAGCTTTCTTT. The variable domain in full, with the rest retrieved from reference TRBV7-6 and TRBJ1-1, is GAGVSQSPRYKVTKRGQDVALRCDPISGHVSLYWYRQALGQGPEFLTYFNYEAQQDKSGLPNDRFSAERPEGSISTLTIQRTEQRDSAMYRCASSLDTAGEAFFGQGTRLTVV.

This clonotype was observed at least ten times. V usage is TRBV9 and J usage is TRBJ2-7; TRBD1 is a possible D gene (6 bases). Trimming shortened V by 4 bases and J by 5 bases, and 19 bases separated the two germline ends. Germline CDR1 is SGDLS and CDR2 is YYNGEE. The CDR3 totals 15 residues. The CDR3 is CASSHRPQGRNEQYF. The CDR3 bases are TGTGCCAGCAGCCACCGCCCCCAGGGGCGCAACGAGCAGTACTTC.